The T cell receptor (beta chain) described here comes from a study of T cells in Graves' hyperthyroidism and ophthalmopathy. Study results and caveats: Blood also carried most thyroid clonotypes expanded above 0.001.

RNA transcripts gave rise to amplified TCR beta CDR3 regions. The HTBI primer set was used in a first-round RT-PCR of the TCR CDR3. One entry per CDR3 protein, called by TCRdb with MiXCR from the multiplex PCR reads. This table holds 620,000 or so distinct CDR3 sequences, more than 14% found once. Uncontrolled infection, other autoimmune disease, pregnancy or lactation barred patients from enrollment. This clonotype has a handful of counts. Its matching antigen is unknown. The sequenced material came from blood. The sequence was collected from a woman aged 50 to 60 with Graves' ophthalmopathy.

The CDR3: CASSVVGGAEAFF. The CDR3 nucleotides are TGTGCCAGCAGCGTAGTCGGGGGAGCTGAAGCTTTCTTT. The genes are TRBV9 and TRBJ1-1; TRBD1 might be the D (5 bases). Germline lookup yields CDR1 SGDLS and CDR2 YYNGEE. The germline V and J ends were trimmed by 0 bases and 6 bases, with 9 bases remaining between them. The CDR3 is 13 amino acids.